These T cell receptor beta chains were read from a single sample in a study of blood T cell repertoires in COVID-19. Assay: immunoSEQ multiplex PCR; the TCRdb copy retains only in-frame clones and omits some. The profile shows 60,000 to 80,000 clones, roughly 90% of them singletons. Sequencing was carried out using peripheral blood. These receptors all stem from a man aged 55 to 70 with acute or convalescent COVID-19. Each CDR3 is given with its conserved first and last residue. The D gene is left open where the match is weak. Not all rows give a size; the values are once, few, many and, for expanded clones, a class.

V gene	D gene	clone size	J gene	CDR3 DNA	CDR3 protein
TRBV10-1	-	-	TRBJ1-5	TGCGCCAGCAGGCACCAGGGGCGGCAGCCCCAGCATTTT	CASRHQGRQPQHF
TRBV19	TRBD1	-	TRBJ2-3	TGTGCCAGTAGTCCCTCGGACAGGGGGGCGCAGTATTTT	CASSPSDRGAQYF
TRBV7-9	TRBD1	-	TRBJ2-1	TGTGCCAGCAGCTTTTATAGTGGACAGGAACAGAATGAGCAGTTCTTC	CASSFYSGQEQNEQFF
TRBV29-1	-	few	TRBJ1-1	TGCAGCGCCTCGTCAGGGGAAAACACTGAAGCTTTCTTT	CSASSGENTEAFF
TRBV19	-	-	TRBJ2-1	TGTGCCAGTAGTACCCGACAGCATGAGCAGTTCTTC	CASSTRQHEQFF
TRBV28	-	-	TRBJ1-3	TGTGCCAGCAGTTTACCCGCGGACACCCTCTCTGGAAACACCATATATTTT	CASSLPADTLSGNTIYF
TRBV30	-	-	TRBJ2-3	TGTGCCTGGGACAGGTACACAGATACGCAGTATTTT	CAWDRYTDTQYF
TRBV9	-	-	TRBJ2-3	TGTGCCAGCAGCGCCTTTAGCGGCACAAGCACAGATACGCAGTATTTT	CASSAFSGTSTDTQYF
TRBV24-1	TRBD1	-	TRBJ1-4	TGTGCCACCAGTGCCGGAGACAGGGGAGGTGAAAAACTGTTTTTT	CATSAGDRGGEKLFF
TRBV6-2/TRBV6-3	-	-	TRBJ2-2	TGTGCCAGCAGTCAGGGTACGAACACCGGGGAGCTGTTTTTT	CASSQGTNTGELFF
TRBV9	-	-	TRBJ2-1	TGTGCCAGCAGCGTAAATTTAAATGAGCAGTTCTTC	CASSVNLNEQFF
TRBV5-1	-	-	TRBJ2-5	TGCGCCAGCAGCTTATCTAGCCGAGTGGAGACCCAGTACTTC	CASSLSSRVETQYF
TRBV30	-	-	TRBJ1-6	TGTGCCTGGAGTCCCGCGGGGGAGGGGCGGTCACCCCTCCACTTT	CAWSPAGEGRSPLHF
TRBV7-8	-	-	TRBJ2-5	TGTGCCAGCAGCTCGAGTCTCCAAGAGACCCAGTACTTC	CASSSSLQETQYF
TRBV11-2	TRBD2	-	TRBJ2-1	TGTGCCAGCAGCTCGTCCGGACTAGCGGAGCACAATGAGCAGTTCTTC	CASSSSGLAEHNEQFF
TRBV9	-	-	TRBJ2-2	TGTGCCAGCAGCGTAGTTACTAGCAGGGGGACCGGGGAGCTGTTTTTT	CASSVVTSRGTGELFF
TRBV30	-	-	TRBJ1-2	TGTGCCTGGAGCCGACTAAATAACTATGGCTACACCTTC	CAWSRLNNYGYTF
TRBV5-5	TRBD1	-	TRBJ1-1	TGTGCCAGCAGCTTGGCTTGGACAGGGGGCACTGAAGCTTTCTTT	CASSLAWTGGTEAFF
TRBV30	-	-	TRBJ2-2	TGTGCCTGGATCTCCGGACAGATGAACACCGGGGAGCTGTTTTTT	CAWISGQMNTGELFF
TRBV11-2	-	-	TRBJ2-2	TGTGCCAGCAGCTTAAAAGGGGGTACCGGGGAGCTGTTTTTT	CASSLKGGTGELFF
TRBV2	-	-	TRBJ1-3	TGTGCCAGCAGTGAACTCGACAGGACTGGAAACACCATATATTTT	CASSELDRTGNTIYF
TRBV27	-	-	TRBJ1-1	TGTGCCAGCAGTCTGGGAGGCAGGAACACTGAAGCTTTCTTT	CASSLGGRNTEAFF
TRBV2	TRBD1	-	TRBJ1-1	TGTGCCAGCAGCCCCAACAGGGGAAGTGAAGCTTTCTTT	CASSPNRGSEAFF
TRBV7-8	-	-	TRBJ1-6	TGTGCCAGCAGCTCGCGGAGGGTGGGAAATTCACCCCTCCACTTT	CASSSRRVGNSPLHF
TRBV18	-	-	TRBJ2-3	TGTGCCAGCTCACAGACTAGCACAGATACGCAGTATTTT	CASSQTSTDTQYF